Shown below are 18 T cell receptor beta chains from a single sample sequenced in a study of shared clonotypes between healthy human individuals. Generated by immunoSEQ multiplex PCR, the TCRdb table keeps only in-frame clones and is missing some. Of roughly 2 million clones listed, roughly 95% are singletons. Material for sequencing was naive CD4+ T cells sorted from blood. Noted subset: CD45RA+ positively selected. Receptors were obtained from a man aged 18-30 years in good health.

The CDR3 sequence is CASSLTGGKGNEQFF. In nucleotides, the CDR3 is TGTGCCAGCAGCTTAACCGGGGGTAAGGGCAATGAGCAGTTCTTC. The chain has TRBV7-9 and TRBJ2-1; D possibly corresponds to TRBD2 (6 bases). The CDR3 runs 15 residues. Germline-derived CDR1 and CDR2 are SEHNR and FQNEAQ (reference sequence). Trimming cost V 2 bases and J 6 bases, with 14 bases left between them. The full variable domain, in which reference TRBV7-9 and TRBJ2-1 provide the parts outside the CDR3, is DTGVSQNPRHKITKRGQNVTFRCDPISEHNRLYWYRQTLGQGPEFLTYFQNEAQLEKSRLLSDRFSAERPKGSFSTLEIQRTEQGDSAMYLCASSLTGGKGNEQFFGPGTRLTVL.

The chain recombines TRBV30 with TRBJ1-2; D is ambiguous. The CDR3 is made up of 12 amino acids. Per the germline V gene, CDR1 is GTSNPN and CDR2 is SVGIG (reference sequence). Trimming removed 2 bases at V and 8 bases at J, with 12 bases between. CDR3: CAWSSSSAGYTF. The CDR3 nucleotides read TGTGCCTGGAGTTCCTCTTCAGCCGGCTACACCTTC.

This clone was seen only once. The chain links TRBV5-1 to TRBJ2-3, with 9 bases lining up with TRBD2. With V trimmed by 2 bases and J by 0 bases, 7 bases remained unmatched. Germline-derived CDR1 and CDR2 are SGHRS and YFSETQ. The CDR3 is 17 amino acids. Here the CDR3 reads CASSFWLAGTSTDTQYF. The CDR3 DNA is TGCGCCAGCAGCTTCTGGCTAGCGGGGACTAGCACAGATACGCAGTATTTT.

The chain uses TRBV27 and TRBJ2-3, with a weak D call TRBD1 (6 bases). Germline CDR1 reads MNHEY; CDR2 reads SMNVEV (reference sequence). The V end lost 3 bases, the J end lost 2 bases, and 12 bases lay between the germline ends. This CDR3 spans 15 amino acids. The CDR3 nucleotides read TGTGCCAGCAGTTTCGGACAGACTTACACAGATACGCAGTATTTT. Translating gives CASSFGQTYTDTQYF.

The gene calls are TRBV21-1 and TRBJ2-3; the table's D call, TRBD1, has no DNA check behind it. TRBV21-1 is a documented pseudogene. The CDR3 runs 14 residues. CDR3 residues: CASSMGRATDTQYF. The CDR3 region has the DNA TGTGCCAGCAGTATGGGCAGGGCAACAGATACGCAGTATTTT.

The genes are TRBV5-4 and TRBJ1-3; D unclear. V shed 3 bases and J shed 4 bases, with 14 bases lying between them. Germline lookup yields CDR1 SGHNT and CDR2 YYREEE (reference sequence). CDR3 length equals 15 residues. In nucleotides, the CDR3 is TGTGCCAGCAGCTCAAGAGCGGTTTCAGGAAACACCATATATTTT. Translation: CASSSRAVSGNTIYF.

The chain joins TRBV5-1 to TRBJ2-2, with 7 bases fitting TRBD1. The CDR3 is 16 amino acids. The V and J ends lost 0 bases and 6 bases, in that order; junction bases with no gene match: 8. Germline CDR1 SGHRS, CDR2 YFSETQ. CDR3 sequence: CASSLAGDSSPGELFF. The CDR3 nucleotides read TGCGCCAGCAGCTTGGCCGGGGACAGTTCGCCCGGGGAGCTGTTTTTT.

The V and J genes are TRBV2 and TRBJ1-3; 10 bases map to TRBD1. The CDR3 extends over 15 amino acids. The junction had 7 bases not matched to a gene; V was cut back by 8 bases and J by 3 bases. Per the germline V gene, CDR1 is SNHLY and CDR2 is FYNNEI. This CDR3 is CASRRGQGSGNTIYF. The CDR3 DNA reads TGTGCCAGCCGCCGGGGACAGGGGAGTGGAAACACCATATATTTT.

This chain uses TRBV7-2 with TRBJ2-7; weak D call: TRBD2 (7 bases). Germline lookup yields CDR1 SGHTA and CDR2 FQGNSA. CDR3 size: 15 residues. Between the trimmed V and J ends, which lost 3 bases and 4 bases, there was a span of 16 bases. CDR3 coding DNA: TGTGCCAGCAGCTTGTCCGGGGGGCCTGCTTACGAGCAGTACTTC. Protein sequence: CASSLSGGPAYEQYF.

The chain is built from TRBV15 and TRBJ2-7; TRBD1 agrees at 7 bases. CDR3 length equals 17 residues. Germline loops: CDR1 LNHNV, CDR2 YYDKDF (reference sequence). V lost 0 bases to trimming and J lost 0 bases; unmatched junction nucleotides: 8. CDR3: CATSRDRGGMYSYEQYF. In DNA form, the CDR3 reads TGTGCCACCAGCAGAGATCGAGGGGGCATGTACTCCTACGAGCAGTACTTC. The complete variable domain, with remaining parts taken from reference TRBV15 and TRBJ2-7, reads DAMVIQNPRYQVTQFGKPVTLSCSQTLNHNVMYWYQQKSSQAPKLLFHYYDKDFNNEADTPDNFQSRRPNTSFCFLDIRSPGLGDTAMYLCATSRDRGGMYSYEQYFGPGTRLTVT.

The chain couples TRBV30 to TRBJ1-2, with D hard to call. This CDR3 has 13 amino acids. The germline V gene has CDR1 GTSNPN and CDR2 SVGIG (reference sequence). V gave up 3 bases and J gave up 5 bases, with 13 bases separating them. As DNA, the CDR3 is TGTGCCTGGAGCCAAGCCCAATGGTATGGCTACACCTTC. Translation: CAWSQAQWYGYTF.

J is TRBJ2-1 and V is TRBV7-9; TRBD1 matches at 8 bases. The CDR3 totals 14 residues. Unmatched junction bases numbered 9, after V lost 5 bases and J lost 9 bases. Germline V gene lookup returns CDR1 SEHNR and CDR2 FQNEAQ (reference sequence). The DNA for the CDR3 is TGTGCCAGCAGCCTGTCCCGGGACAGGATTGAGCAGTTCTTC. Encoded protein: CASSLSRDRIEQFF.

CDR3 sequence reads: CASRPDRGHRGGYTF. The CDR3, as DNA: TGTGCCAGCAGGCCAGATAGGGGCCATCGCGGGGGCTACACCTTC. The chain carries TRBV6-5 and TRBJ1-2; TRBD1 might be the D (5 bases). There are 15 residues in the CDR3. Germline V gives CDR1 MNHEY, CDR2 SVGAGI. Trimming took off 6 bases at V and 8 bases at J, with 22 bases between the two ends.

The chain recombines TRBV5-1 with TRBJ1-2; D ambiguous. Germline CDR1 is SGHRS and CDR2 is YFSETQ. There are 14 residues in the CDR3. Trimming took 3 bases from V and 6 from J, leaving 15 bases between them. In nucleotides, the CDR3 is TGCGCCAGCAGCTCGGAGTGGGCCATGGATGGCTACACCTTC. Translated, it gives CASSSEWAMDGYTF.

The J gene is TRBJ1-5, the V gene TRBV6-1, with D perhaps matching TRBD1 (5 bases). Trimming pared 8 bases from V and 7 bases from J, leaving 12 bases between. Germline V gene lookup returns CDR1 MNHNS and CDR2 SASEGT. This CDR3 has 12 amino acids. CDR3 residues: CASRLGGQPQHF. CDR3 sequence (DNA): TGTGCCAGCCGATTGGGGGGGCAGCCCCAGCATTTT.

As to this clone: The same CDR3 also results from other DNA sequences found in this sample. The chain is built from TRBV28 and TRBJ2-7; TRBD1 might be the D (6 bases). There are 15 residues in the CDR3. Germline loops: CDR1 MDHEN, CDR2 SYDVKM. Trimming pared 4 bases from V and 2 bases from J, leaving 15 bases between. CDR3 in amino acids: CASSSPGQGPYEQYF. CDR3 nucleotide sequence: TGTGCCAGCAGTTCCCCGGGACAAGGCCCCTACGAGCAGTACTTC. Combining the CDR3 with reference TRBV28 and TRBJ2-7 gives the whole variable domain DVKVTQSSRYLVKRTGEKVFLECVQDMDHENMFWYRQDPGLGLRLIYFSYDVKMKEKGDIPEGYSVSREKKERFSLILESASTNQTSMYLCASSSPGQGPYEQYFGPGTRLTVT.

The chain couples TRBV30 to TRBJ1-4, with D uncertain. CDR1 is GTSNPN, CDR2 SVGIG, per germline (reference sequence). This CDR3 spans 13 amino acids. V lost 4 bases, J lost 7 bases, and 13 bases lay in between. The CDR3 bases are TGTGCCTGGAAGGGTCTGGGTTTTGAAAAACTGTTTTTT. It translates to CAWKGLGFEKLFF.

In its sample, this clone was seen once. Other DNA sequences of this sample code for an identical CDR3. The chain has TRBV5-4 and TRBJ2-3; 15 bases line up with TRBD2. The germline V gene has CDR1 SGHNT and CDR2 YYREEE (reference sequence). Trimming at V came to 3 bases and at J to 5 bases, leaving 4 bases not matched to a gene. This CDR3 contains 16 residues. The CDR3 loop reads CASSSGLAGGGDTQYF. The CDR3 DNA follows: TGTGCCAGCAGCTCCGGACTAGCGGGAGGGGGAGATACGCAGTATTTT. Looking up the rest from reference TRBV5-4 and TRBJ2-3 gives the full variable domain: ETGVTQSPTHLIKTRGQQVTLRCSSQSGHNTVSWYQQALGQGPQFIFQYYREEENGRGNFPPRFSGLQFPNYSSELNVNALELDDSALYLCASSSGLAGGGDTQYFGPGTRLTVL.